This T cell receptor (beta chain) was profiled in a study of cytomegalovirus exposure and HLA in healthy donors. Study results and limitations: The study put 150 to 200 TCR beta chains on its list as cytomegalovirus-associated.

This clone was picked up one time. What it binds is not known. Germline loops: CDR1 PRHDT, CDR2 FYEKMQ (reference sequence). CDR3 length: 13 amino acids. V was clipped by 8 bases and J by 3 bases, with 13 bases between them. TCRdb's copy holds only in-frame clones and misses some; the assay was immunoSEQ multiplex PCR. The sample includes about 120,000 clones, approximately 90% seen only once; the top ten take about 1.9%. The TCR sequence derives from a woman younger than 30 in good health and CMV-seronegative. Sequencing was performed on PBMCs. This chain joins TRBV13 and TRBJ2-5; D may be TRBD1 (6 bases). The CDR3 DNA reads as TGTGCCAGCTCTGGGGACAACAAAGAGACCCAGTACTTC. It specifies CASSGDNKETQYF.